This T cell receptor beta chain was identified during a study of PD-1 blockade in classical Hodgkin lymphoma. Overall study findings and caveats: Nothing has yet pinned down what causes the repertoire differences, possibly disease activity or prior therapy. Newly diagnosed patients were reported to start with lower TCR diversity than healthy donors.

Trimming removed 5 bases from V and 2 bases from J, with 10 bases in between. CDR3 length equals 13 residues. CDR1 and CDR2 (germline): SEHNR, FQNEAQ (reference sequence). The time point is: newly diagnosed, previously untreated cHL patient sample. The CD8+ T cells came from thawed PBMCs through magnetic negative selection. Comparators were PBMCs taken from newly diagnosed, untreated classical Hodgkin lymphoma. On this clone: The antigen is undetermined.

The repertoire was sequenced with immunoSEQ multiplex PCR; TCRdb's copy has only in-frame clones and lacks some. The sample includes about 21,000 clones, around nine tenths of them seen just once. The gene calls are TRBV7-9 and TRBJ2-7; no clear D. The sample comprised CD8+ T cells from blood. This TCR derives from a human donor with classical Hodgkin lymphoma. In DNA, the CDR3 is TGTGCCAGCAGCCCACCGGTTACCTACGAGCAGTACTTC. It is translated as CASSPPVTYEQYF.